Shown below are 12 T cell receptor beta chains from a single sample sequenced in a study of cytomegalovirus exposure and HLA in healthy donors. Amplification used 60 Vbeta primers and 13 Jbeta primers. The repertoire was sequenced with immunoSEQ multiplex PCR; TCRdb's copy has only in-frame clones and lacks some. In the table there are under 200,000 clones, around 83% of which are singletons. Sample: PBMCs. The receptors stem from a middle-aged man in good health and CMV-seropositive.

The rearrangement links TRBV5-6 to TRBJ2-7; D possibly corresponds to TRBD1 (6 bases). This CDR3 spans 12 amino acids. Trimming removed 4 bases at V and 12 bases at J, with 17 bases between. Germline CDR1 SGHDT, CDR2 YYEEEE. Written as DNA, the CDR3 is TGTGCCAGCAGCCTCGGGACATCGGGACGGTACTTC. Its protein product is CASSLGTSGRYF.

V gene TRBV15 combines with J gene TRBJ2-1; no reliable D call. CDR3 length: 12 amino acids. CDR1 is LNHNV, CDR2 YYDKDF, per germline (reference sequence). V lost 4 bases, J lost 5 bases, and 6 bases lay in between. The CDR3 loop reads CATSTGDNEQFF. Written as DNA, the CDR3 is TGTGCCACCAGCACCGGAGACAATGAGCAGTTCTTC.

The V call is TRBV11-2, the J call TRBJ2-3, with 7 positions matching TRBD2. CDR1 is SGHAT, CDR2 FQNNGV, per germline. V lost 6 bases and J lost 2; bases outside the gene matches: 11. This CDR3 is 16 amino acids long. In DNA, the CDR3 is TGTGCCAGCAGAACTCCCTCTAGCGGACACACAGATACGCAGTATTTT. Its translation is CASRTPSSGHTDTQYF.

DNA of the CDR3: TGTGCCAGCGGGACAGCCTACGAGCAGTACTTC. This sequence encodes CASGTAYEQYF. This sequence joins TRBV6-5 and TRBJ2-7, with TRBD1 matching over 7 bases. Germline CDR1 is MNHEY and CDR2 is SVGAGI. The CDR3 is 11 residues long. V was pared by 8 bases and J by 2 bases, with 0 bases of the junction left unmatched.

The CDR3 protein is CASSLGTHRNQPQHF. The CDR3 nucleotides read TGTGCCAGCAGCTTAGGTACACACCGCAATCAGCCCCAGCATTTT. This chain links TRBV7-2 with TRBJ1-5, with unresolved D. Germline CDR1 is SGHTA and CDR2 is FQGNSA. The CDR3 length is 15 residues. Trimming cost V 1 base and J 2 bases, with 9 bases left between them.

J is TRBJ2-1 and V is TRBV14; D perhaps matches TRBD2 (5 bases). Germline assignment: CDR1 SGHDN and CDR2 FVKESK. V lost 1 base, J lost 12 bases, and 13 bases lay in between. The CDR3 extends over 13 amino acids. The CDR3, as DNA: TGTGCCAGCAGCCAAGGTGGTGGGAGAGGGCAGTTCTTC. This gives the protein CASSQGGGRGQFF.

V and J are TRBV9 and TRBJ2-7; 10 nucleotides line up with TRBD2. The CDR3 is 17 amino acids. J lost 1 base, V lost 7 bases, and 14 bases had no gene match. Per the germline V gene, CDR1 is SGDLS and CDR2 is YYNGEE. The CDR3 is CASSPPAVAGGSYEQYF. The CDR3, as DNA: TGTGCCAGCTCCCCCCCGGCGGTAGCGGGGGGATCCTACGAGCAGTACTTC.

This chain joins TRBV2 and TRBJ2-5; TRBD1 matches at 8 bases. The CDR3 sequence is 15 residues long. J was trimmed by 4 bases and V by 4 bases; bases with no gene match: 8. Germline V CDR1 and CDR2: SNHLY, FYNNEI. The CDR3 spells CASSVTRGRRETQYF. The DNA for the CDR3 is TGTGCCAGCAGTGTGACCAGGGGGCGCCGAGAGACCCAGTACTTC.

The V gene is TRBV4-1, the J gene TRBJ1-6; the D gene is possibly TRBD1 (6 bases). V was pared by 1 base and J by 5 bases, with 9 bases between. The length of the CDR3 is 15 residues. The germline gives CDR1 MGHRA, CDR2 YSYEKL. CDR3 sequence: CASSQGGQDNSPLHF. CDR3 bases: TGCGCCAGCAGCCAAGGGGGACAAGATAATTCACCCCTCCACTTT.

The rearrangement links TRBV6-1 to TRBJ1-1; TRBD1 matches 9 bases. The CDR3 length is 14 residues. Germline CDR1 is MNHNS and CDR2 is SASEGT. Trimming at V came to 7 bases and at J to 1 base, leaving 4 bases not matched to a gene. CDR3: CASKTGGENTEAFF. The CDR3 DNA sequence: TGTGCCAGCAAAACAGGGGGCGAGAACACTGAAGCTTTCTTT.

This sequence joins TRBV7-9 and TRBJ2-7; D is perhaps TRBD2 (6 bases). Germline-derived CDR1 and CDR2 are SEHNR and FQNEAQ (reference sequence). The ends were cut back, 6 bases at V and 1 base at J, with 19 bases in the middle. The CDR3 is 16 amino acids. The CDR3 region is CASSTSTGGFSYEQYF. The DNA of the CDR3 is TGTGCCAGCAGTACTTCTACTGGGGGGTTTTCCTACGAGCAGTACTTC.

The chain has TRBV2 and TRBJ2-2; 8 positions match TRBD2. V was clipped by 2 bases and J by 6 bases; unmatched bases: 8. Germline V gives CDR1 SNHLY, CDR2 FYNNEI. The CDR3 has 16 residues. The CDR3 DNA sequence: TGTGCCAGCAGTGAAAAGCCGGGAGGGGGACCCGGGGAGCTGTTTTTT. This translates into CASSEKPGGGPGELFF.